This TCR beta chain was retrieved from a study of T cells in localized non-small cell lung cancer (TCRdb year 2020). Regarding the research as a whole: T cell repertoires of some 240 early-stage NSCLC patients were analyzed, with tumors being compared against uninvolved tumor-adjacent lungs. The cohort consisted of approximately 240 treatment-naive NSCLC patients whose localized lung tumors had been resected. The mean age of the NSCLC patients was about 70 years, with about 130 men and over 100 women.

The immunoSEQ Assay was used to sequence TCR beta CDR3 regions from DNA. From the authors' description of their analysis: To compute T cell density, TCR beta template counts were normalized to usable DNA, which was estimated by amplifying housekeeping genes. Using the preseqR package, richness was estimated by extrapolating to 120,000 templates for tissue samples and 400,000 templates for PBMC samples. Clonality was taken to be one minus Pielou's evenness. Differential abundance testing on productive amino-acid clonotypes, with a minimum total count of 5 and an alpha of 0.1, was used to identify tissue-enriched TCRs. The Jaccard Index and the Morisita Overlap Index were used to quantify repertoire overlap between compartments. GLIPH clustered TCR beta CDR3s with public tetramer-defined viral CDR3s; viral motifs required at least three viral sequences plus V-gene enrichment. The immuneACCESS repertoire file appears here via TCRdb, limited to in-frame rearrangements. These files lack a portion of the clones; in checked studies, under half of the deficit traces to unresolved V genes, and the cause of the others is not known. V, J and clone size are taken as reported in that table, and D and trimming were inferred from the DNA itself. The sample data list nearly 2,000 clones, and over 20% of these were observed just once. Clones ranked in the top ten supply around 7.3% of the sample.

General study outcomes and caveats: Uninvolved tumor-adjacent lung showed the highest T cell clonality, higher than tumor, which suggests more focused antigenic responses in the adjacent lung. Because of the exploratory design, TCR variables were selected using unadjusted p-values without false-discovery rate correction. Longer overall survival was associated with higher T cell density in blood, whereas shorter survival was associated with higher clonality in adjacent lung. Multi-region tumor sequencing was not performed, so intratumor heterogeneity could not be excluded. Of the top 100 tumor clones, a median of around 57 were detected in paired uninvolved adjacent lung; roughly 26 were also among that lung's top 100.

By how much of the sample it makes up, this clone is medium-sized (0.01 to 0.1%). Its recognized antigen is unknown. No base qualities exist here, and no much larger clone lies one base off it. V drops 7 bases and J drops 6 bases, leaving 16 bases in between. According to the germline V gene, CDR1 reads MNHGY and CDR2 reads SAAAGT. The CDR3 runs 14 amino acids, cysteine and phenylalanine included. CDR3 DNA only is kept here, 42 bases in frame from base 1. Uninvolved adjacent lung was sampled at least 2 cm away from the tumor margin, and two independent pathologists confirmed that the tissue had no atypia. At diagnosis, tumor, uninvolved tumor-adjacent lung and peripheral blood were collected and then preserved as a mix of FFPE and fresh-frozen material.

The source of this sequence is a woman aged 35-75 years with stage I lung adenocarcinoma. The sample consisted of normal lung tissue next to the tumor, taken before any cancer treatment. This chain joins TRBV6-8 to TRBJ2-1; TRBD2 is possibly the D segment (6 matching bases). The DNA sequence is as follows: TGTGCCAGCACCACGGCCCGGAGGGGCAATGAGCAGTTCTTC. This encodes CASTTARRGNEQFF.